This T cell receptor (beta chain) was identified during a study of Graves' ophthalmopathy and Graves' hyperthyroidism (dated by TCRdb to 2016 to 2019). Regarding the research as a whole: Peripheral blood was collected before any treatment was given, at the time of initial diagnosis. TCR beta repertoire signatures were used to distinguish Graves' ophthalmopathy from Graves' hyperthyroidism and to predict progression to ophthalmopathy. In total, 135 blood samples were TCR-sequenced: 43 ophthalmopathy, approximately 80 hyperthyroidism and roughly 17 hyperthyroidism-to-ophthalmopathy patients. A discovery set of 90 to 100 patients (roughly 43 ophthalmopathy, around 57 stable hyperthyroidism) was enrolled to explore V-J signatures distinguishing ophthalmopathy from hyperthyroidism. For independent validation, a separate cohort was made up of 18 hyperthyroidism patients plus 17 patients who later progressed from hyperthyroidism to ophthalmopathy. In about six hyperthyroidism patients, T-cell repertoires of thyroid tissue and blood were compared. Following sample collection, hyperthyroidism patients were given methimazole at a starting dose of 30 mg daily, and ophthalmopathy patients were given high-dose intravenous methylprednisolone. The 95 to 100 discovery patients were divided at random into training and test sets in a 7:3 ratio. What the research found in general, with its limitations: In validation, the model predicted ophthalmopathy progression with 70.59% sensitivity and approximately 78% specificity; approximately 12 predicted patients were CT-confirmed with GO in a median of roughly 6.8 months. Most of the expanded thyroid clonotypes with a frequency above 0.001 were also detected in blood, and it was suggested that the thyroid immune response may be reflected by blood repertoires. The 13-signature model separated ophthalmopathy from stable hyperthyroidism with approximately 90% sensitivity and just under 84% specificity in cross-validation, and 80%/75% in the test set. No statistical method was used to set the sample size in advance, and the investigators knew which group each participant was assigned to.

A patient counted as having stable hyperthyroidism if there was no progression to ophthalmopathy within 18 months of follow-up. Patients with hyperthyroidism were aged 18 to 65 years, had been newly diagnosed, and had a disease duration of less than 2 months. Patients were excluded if they had other autoimmune diseases, uncontrolled infections, pregnancy or lactation. Clinical symptoms, serum thyroxine, TRAb, thyroid ultrasound and orbital computed tomography were used for diagnosis. PBMCs were isolated from about 9.1 ml of fresh peripheral blood by Ficoll-Paque density gradient centrifugation. Trizol reagent was used to extract the total RNA, and its quality was then checked on an Agilent 2100 Bioanalyzer. From the cysteine up to the phenylalanine, the CDR3 has a length of 15 residues. The sequence is cut down to CDR3 DNA, 45 bases in frame from base 1. Between the V and J ends, shortened by 9 bases and 1 base respectively, the junction contains 18 bases. CDR1 and CDR2 were assigned from the germline V gene as SGHTA and FQGNSA.

Of note for this clonotype: The antigen this receptor binds is unknown. Nothing much larger sits one base from this clone, and base qualities are not available.

TCR beta CDR3 regions were amplified from RNA transcripts for repertoire sequencing. A first-round RT-PCR used HTBI primers with the Qiagen OneStep RT-PCR kit, followed by a second-round multiplex PCR, size selection and purification. Sequencing of the libraries was carried out on an Illumina HiSeq2000 in paired-end mode with 100 bp reads. The source study handled its data this way. SOAPnuke was used to process the reads, removing any read that contained adapters or uncalled bases, had a mean Phred below 15, or lacked an exact match to the constant primer or identifier. COPE v1.2.5 was used to merge the high-quality paired reads. Each unique nucleotide sequence was treated as a clonotype, and MiTCR v1.1 was used to align the clonotypes to the IMGT TRB V, D and J references. The analysis was limited to V-J combinations with a frequency above 0.0001, which together covered 99% to 99.2% of the repertoires. For each V-J combination, a TCR clonal expansion and chaos score was defined as the ratio of F50 clonal expansion to chaos observed in the TCRdist matrix. Welch's t-statistics and random forest were used to reduce features to 13 V-J combinations, which were fed into a naive Bayes classifier. Thyroid-blood repertoire similarity was quantified with the Morisita-Horn index. TCRdb reprocessing: public reads trimmed at Q25 with fastp, clones called with MiXCR, in-frame beta chains kept. Entries are consolidated by CDR3 protein sequence, retaining the most common genes and DNA. These V and J calls are TCRdb output, not the study's own analysis. The table for this sample lists hundreds of thousands of distinct CDR3 sequences; around 21% of them were counted only once. 3% of the sample is taken by the ten largest.

This chain is built from TRBV7-2 and TRBJ1-1; the D segment cannot be called with confidence. What was sequenced was peripheral blood. The clonotype originates from a woman under 30 with stable Graves' hyperthyroidism. Donor details come from another sample of the same person, matched by shared clones. The CDR3 reads CARSDFGTANTEAFF. The DNA sequence is given as TGTGCCAGGTCGGACTTCGGTACGGCGAACACTGAAGCTTTCTTT.